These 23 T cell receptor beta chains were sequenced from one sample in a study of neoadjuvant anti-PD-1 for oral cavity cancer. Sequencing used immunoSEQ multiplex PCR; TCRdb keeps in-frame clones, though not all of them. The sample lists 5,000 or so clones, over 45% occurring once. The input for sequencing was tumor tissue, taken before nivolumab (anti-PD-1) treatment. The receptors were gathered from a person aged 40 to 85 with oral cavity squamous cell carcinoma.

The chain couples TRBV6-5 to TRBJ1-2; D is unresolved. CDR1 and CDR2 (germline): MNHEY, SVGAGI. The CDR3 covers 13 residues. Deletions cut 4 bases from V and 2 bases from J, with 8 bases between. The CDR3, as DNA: TGTGCCAGCAGTTCACAGAGGAACTATGGCTACACCTTC. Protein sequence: CASSSQRNYGYTF.

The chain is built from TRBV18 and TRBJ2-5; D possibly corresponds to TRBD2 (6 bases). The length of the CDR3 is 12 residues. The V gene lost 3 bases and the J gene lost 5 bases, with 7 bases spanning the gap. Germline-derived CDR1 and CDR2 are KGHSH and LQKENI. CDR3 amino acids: CASSPAGETQYF. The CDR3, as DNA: TGTGCCAGCTCACCGGCGGGGGAGACCCAGTACTTC.

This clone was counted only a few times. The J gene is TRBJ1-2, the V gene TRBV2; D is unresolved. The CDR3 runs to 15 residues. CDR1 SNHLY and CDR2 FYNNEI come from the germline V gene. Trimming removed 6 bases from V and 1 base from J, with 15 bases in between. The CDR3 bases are TGTGCCAGCAGGCTCGGTAGGGCGAATAACTATGGCTACACCTTC. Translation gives CASRLGRANNYGYTF. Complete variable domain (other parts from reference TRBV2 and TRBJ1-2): EPEVTQTPSHQVTQMGQEVILRCVPISNHLYFYWYRQILGQKVEFLVSFYNNEISEKSEIFDDQFSVERPDGSNFTLKIRSTKLEDSAMYFCASRLGRANNYGYTFGSGTRLTVV.

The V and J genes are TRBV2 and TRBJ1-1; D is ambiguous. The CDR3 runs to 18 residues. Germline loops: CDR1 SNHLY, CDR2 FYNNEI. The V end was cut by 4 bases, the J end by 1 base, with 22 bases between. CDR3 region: CASSVAAETTTGNTEAFF. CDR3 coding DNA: TGTGCCAGCAGTGTAGCGGCAGAAACTACGACCGGGAACACTGAAGCTTTCTTT.

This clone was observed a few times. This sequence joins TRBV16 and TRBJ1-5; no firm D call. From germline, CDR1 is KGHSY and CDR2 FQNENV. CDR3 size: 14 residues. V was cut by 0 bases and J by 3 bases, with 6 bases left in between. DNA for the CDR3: TGTGCCAGCAGCCAATCGGGTGTCAATCAGCCCCAGCATTTT. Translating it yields CASSQSGVNQPQHF.

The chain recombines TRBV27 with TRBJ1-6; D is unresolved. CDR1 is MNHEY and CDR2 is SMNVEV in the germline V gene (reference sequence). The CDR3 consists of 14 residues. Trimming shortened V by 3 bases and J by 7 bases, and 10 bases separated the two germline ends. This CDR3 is CASSFRSENSPLHF. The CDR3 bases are TGTGCCAGCAGTTTCAGGTCAGAAAATTCACCCCTCCACTTT.

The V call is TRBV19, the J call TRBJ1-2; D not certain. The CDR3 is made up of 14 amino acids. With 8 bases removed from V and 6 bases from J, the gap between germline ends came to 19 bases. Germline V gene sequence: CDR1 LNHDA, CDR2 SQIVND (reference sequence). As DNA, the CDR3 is TGTGCCAGTTCGTTGCCCGGGGTGAAGGATGGCTACACCTTC. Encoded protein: CASSLPGVKDGYTF.

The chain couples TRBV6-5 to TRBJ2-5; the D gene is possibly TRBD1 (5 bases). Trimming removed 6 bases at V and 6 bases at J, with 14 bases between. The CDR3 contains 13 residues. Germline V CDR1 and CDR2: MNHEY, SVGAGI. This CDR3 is CASRPGPGKTQYF. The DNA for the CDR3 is TGTGCCAGCAGGCCGGGCCCAGGGAAGACCCAGTACTTC.

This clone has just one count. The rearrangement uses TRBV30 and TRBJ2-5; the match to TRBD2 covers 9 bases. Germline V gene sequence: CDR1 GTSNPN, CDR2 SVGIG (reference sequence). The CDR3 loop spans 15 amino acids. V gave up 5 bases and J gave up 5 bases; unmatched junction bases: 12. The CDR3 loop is CAWGLAGSRLETQYF. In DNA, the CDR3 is TGTGCCTGGGGGCTAGCGGGGTCCAGGCTGGAGACCCAGTACTTC.

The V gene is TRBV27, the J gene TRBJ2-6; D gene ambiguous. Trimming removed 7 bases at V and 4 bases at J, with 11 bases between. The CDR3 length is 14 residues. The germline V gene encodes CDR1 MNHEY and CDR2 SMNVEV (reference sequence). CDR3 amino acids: CASTPVGGANVLTF. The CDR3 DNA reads TGTGCCAGCACCCCGGTTGGAGGGGCCAACGTCCTGACTTTC.

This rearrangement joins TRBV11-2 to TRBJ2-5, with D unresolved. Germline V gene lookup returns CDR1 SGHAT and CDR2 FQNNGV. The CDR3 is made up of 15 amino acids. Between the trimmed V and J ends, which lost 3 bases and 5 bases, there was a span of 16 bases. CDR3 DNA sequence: TGTGCCAGCAGCTTCGGGTTCTCCCCCGGGGAGACCCAGTACTTC. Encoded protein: CASSFGFSPGETQYF.

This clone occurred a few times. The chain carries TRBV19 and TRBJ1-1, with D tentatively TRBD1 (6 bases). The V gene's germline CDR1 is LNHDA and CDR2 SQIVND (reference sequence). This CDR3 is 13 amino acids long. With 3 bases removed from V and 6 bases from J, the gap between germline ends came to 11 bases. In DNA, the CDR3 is TGTGCCAGTAGTATCCAGACAGGCCCTGAAGCTTTCTTT. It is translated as CASSIQTGPEAFF.

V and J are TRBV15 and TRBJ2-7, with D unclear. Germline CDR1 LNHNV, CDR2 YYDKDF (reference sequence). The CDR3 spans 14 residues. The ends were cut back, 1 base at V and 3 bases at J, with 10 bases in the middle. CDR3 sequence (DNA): TGTGCCACCAGCAGAGCTACCGGTGGCTACGAGCAGTACTTC. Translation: CATSRATGGYEQYF. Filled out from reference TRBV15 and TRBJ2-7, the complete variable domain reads DAMVIQNPRYQVTQFGKPVTLSCSQTLNHNVMYWYQQKSSQAPKLLFHYYDKDFNNEADTPDNFQSRRPNTSFCFLDIRSPGLGDTAMYLCATSRATGGYEQYFGPGTRLTVT.

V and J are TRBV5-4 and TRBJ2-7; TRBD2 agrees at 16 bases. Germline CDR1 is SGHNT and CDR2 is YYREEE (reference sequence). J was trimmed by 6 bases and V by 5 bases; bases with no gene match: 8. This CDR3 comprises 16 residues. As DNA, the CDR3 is TGTGCCAGCAGTCCCGGGACTAGCGGGAGGGTCGGCGAGCAGTACTTC. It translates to CASSPGTSGRVGEQYF.

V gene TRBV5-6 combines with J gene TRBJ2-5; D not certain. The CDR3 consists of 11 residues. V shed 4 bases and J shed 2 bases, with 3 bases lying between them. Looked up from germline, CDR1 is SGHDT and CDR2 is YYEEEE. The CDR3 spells CASSHQETQYF. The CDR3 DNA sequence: TGTGCCAGCAGCCATCAAGAGACCCAGTACTTC.

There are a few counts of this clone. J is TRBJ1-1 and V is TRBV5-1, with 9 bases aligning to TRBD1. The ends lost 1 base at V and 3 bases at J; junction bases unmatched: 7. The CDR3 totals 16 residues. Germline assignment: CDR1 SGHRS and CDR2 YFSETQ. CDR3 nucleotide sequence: TGCGCCAGCAGCTTGACAGGGGGCGTCAGGGACACTGAAGCTTTCTTT. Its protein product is CASSLTGGVRDTEAFF.

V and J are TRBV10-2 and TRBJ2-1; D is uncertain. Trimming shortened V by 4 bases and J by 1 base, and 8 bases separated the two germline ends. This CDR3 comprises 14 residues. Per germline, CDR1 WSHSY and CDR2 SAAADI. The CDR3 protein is CASSGWSSYNEQFF. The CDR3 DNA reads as TGCGCCAGCAGTGGATGGTCGTCCTACAATGAGCAGTTCTTC.

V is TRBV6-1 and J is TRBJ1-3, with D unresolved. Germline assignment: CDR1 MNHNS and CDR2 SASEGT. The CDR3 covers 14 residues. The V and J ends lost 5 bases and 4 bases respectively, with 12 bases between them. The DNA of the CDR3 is TGTGCCAGCAGTTCCCCTAAGGTGGGAAACACCATATATTTT. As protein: CASSSPKVGNTIYF.

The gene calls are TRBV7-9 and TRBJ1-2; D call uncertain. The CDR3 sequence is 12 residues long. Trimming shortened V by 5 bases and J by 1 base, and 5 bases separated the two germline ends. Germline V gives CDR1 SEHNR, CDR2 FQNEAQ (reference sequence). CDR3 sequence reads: CASSTSNYGYTF. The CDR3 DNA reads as TGTGCCAGCAGCACCAGTAACTATGGCTACACCTTC.

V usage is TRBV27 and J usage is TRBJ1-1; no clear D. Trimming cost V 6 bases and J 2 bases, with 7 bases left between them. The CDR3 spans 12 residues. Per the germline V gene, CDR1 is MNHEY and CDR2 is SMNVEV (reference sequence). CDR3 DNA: TGTGCCAGCAGACACGGAAACACTGAAGCTTTCTTT. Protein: CASRHGNTEAFF.

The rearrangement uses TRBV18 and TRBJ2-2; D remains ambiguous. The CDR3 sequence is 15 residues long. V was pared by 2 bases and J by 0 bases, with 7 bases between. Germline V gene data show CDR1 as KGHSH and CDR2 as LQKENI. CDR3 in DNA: TGTGCCAGCTCACCAATTGACTCGAACACCGGGGAGCTGTTTTTT. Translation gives CASSPIDSNTGELFF.

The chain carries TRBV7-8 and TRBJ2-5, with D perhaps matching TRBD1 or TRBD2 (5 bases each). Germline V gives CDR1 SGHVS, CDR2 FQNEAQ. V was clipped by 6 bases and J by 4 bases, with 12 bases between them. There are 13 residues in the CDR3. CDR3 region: CASRSRGAETQYF. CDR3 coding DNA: TGTGCCAGCAGGTCGAGAGGGGCAGAGACCCAGTACTTC.

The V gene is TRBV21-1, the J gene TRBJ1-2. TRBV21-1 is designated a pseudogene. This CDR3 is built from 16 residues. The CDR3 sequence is CASSKDNTDRGLAYTF. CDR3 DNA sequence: TGTGCCAGCAGCAAAGACAACACGGATCGGGGGCTTGCCTACACCTTC.